These 20 T cell receptor beta chains were sequenced from one sample in a study of T cell responses to AZD1222 COVID-19 vaccine. Method: immunoSEQ multiplex PCR; TCRdb's copy keeps in-frame clones and lacks some. Of approximately 300,000 clones in the sample, around 93% were seen once. The sample consisted of peripheral blood, taken 28 days after the second AZD1222 dose. These receptor sequences come from an adult who received the AZD1222 COVID-19 vaccine.

This sequence joins TRBV5-1 and TRBJ2-1; 9 positions match TRBD1. V dropped 1 base and J dropped 14; count of bases not matched to a gene: 13. Germline V gives CDR1 SGHRS, CDR2 YFSETQ. The CDR3 totals 15 residues. CDR3 region: CASSLYTTGTGNEFF. CDR3 bases: TGCGCCAGCAGCTTGTATACTACCGGGACAGGGAATGAGTTCTTC.

This clone has a single count. Other DNA sequences within the sample encode an identical CDR3. The V and J genes are TRBV7-9 and TRBJ2-2; D is uncertain. V dropped 3 bases and J dropped 2 bases, with 7 bases sitting between them. CDR3 size: 14 residues. The germline V gene has CDR1 SEHNR and CDR2 FQNEAQ (reference sequence). CDR3 bases: TGTGCCAGCAGCTTGGGGTCAAACACCGGGGAGCTGTTTTTT. Translating gives CASSLGSNTGELFF.

The chain links TRBV28 to TRBJ1-2; 7 bases fit TRBD1. Germline V gives CDR1 MDHEN, CDR2 SYDVKM. This CDR3 is 14 amino acids long. J lost 3 bases, V lost 3 bases, and 4 bases had no gene match. CDR3 coding DNA: TGTGCCAGCAGTTTCGGGACAGAACACTATGGCTACACCTTC. Encoded protein: CASSFGTEHYGYTF.

This sequence joins TRBV27 and TRBJ2-1; TRBD1 aligns across 10 bases. The CDR3 consists of 16 residues. Trimming at V came to 5 bases and at J to 3 bases, leaving 7 bases not matched to a gene. Germline V lookup: CDR1 MNHEY, CDR2 SMNVEV (reference sequence). CDR3 bases: TGTGCCAGCAGTATAGGGACAGGGGTTTACTACAATGAGCAGTTCTTC. Translated, it gives CASSIGTGVYYNEQFF.

The rearrangement joins TRBV6-2 or TRBV6-3 to TRBJ2-1; 15 nucleotides agree with TRBD2. CDR3 size: 18 residues. Germline V gene sequence: CDR1 MNHEY, CDR2 SVGEGT. The V segment lost 6 bases and the J segment 0 bases; nucleotides outside the gene matches: 6. DNA for the CDR3: TGTGCCAGCAGCCAGGGGACTAGCGGGAGGCCCTCCTACAATGAGCAGTTCTTC. Its translation: CASSQGTSGRPSYNEQFF.

The genes are TRBV29-1 and TRBJ2-5; the match to TRBD1 covers 10 bases. J lost 5 bases, V lost 4 bases, and 7 bases had no gene match. The CDR3 length is 14 residues. Germline V gene lookup returns CDR1 SQVTM and CDR2 ANQGSEA. The CDR3 coding sequence is TGCAGCGTTGCAGGACAGGGGGTAGGGGAGACCCAGTACTTC. It encodes CSVAGQGVGETQYF.

The J gene is TRBJ1-6, the V gene TRBV6-5; 8 positions agree with TRBD1. V lost 6 bases to trimming and J lost 9 bases; unmatched junction nucleotides: 10. Germline V gives CDR1 MNHEY, CDR2 SVGAGI. The CDR3 is 15 residues long. This CDR3 is CASRSTDRGVSPLHF. The DNA for the CDR3 is TGTGCCAGCAGAAGTACCGACAGGGGCGTTTCACCCCTCCACTTT.

The chain recombines TRBV11-2 with TRBJ1-6; D uncertain. The CDR3 spans 14 residues. Germline assignment: CDR1 SGHAT and CDR2 FQNNGV. V gave up 5 bases and J gave up 0 bases, with 5 bases separating them. The CDR3 bases are TGTGCCAGCAGCCTGAGCTCCTATAATTCACCCCTCCACTTT. This encodes CASSLSSYNSPLHF. The full variable domain, in which reference TRBV11-2 and TRBJ1-6 provide the parts outside the CDR3, is EAGVAQSPRYKIIEKRQSVAFWCNPISGHATLYWYQQILGQGPKLLIQFQNNGVVDDSQLPKDRFSAERLKGVDSTLKIQPAKLEDSAVYLCASSLSSYNSPLHFGNGTRLTVT.

This clone was observed a single time. This chain connects TRBV6-5 to TRBJ2-5; TRBD1 matches at 9 bases. Germline loops: CDR1 MNHEY, CDR2 SVGAGI. The CDR3 runs to 15 residues. V trimming: 1 base; J trimming: 4 bases; junction bases outside the gene matches: 4. This chain's CDR3 is CASSYWGQGLETQYF. CDR3 nucleotide sequence: TGTGCCAGCAGTTACTGGGGACAGGGCTTAGAGACCCAGTACTTC.

The genes are TRBV4-1 and TRBJ1-5; no reliable D call. V dropped 1 base and J dropped 6 bases, with 7 bases sitting between them. The CDR3 sequence is 13 residues long. CDR1 and CDR2 from the germline V gene are MGHRA and YSYEKL. CDR3 DNA sequence: TGCGCCAGCAGCCAAGGTAGGGTTCAGCCCCAGCATTTT. This encodes CASSQGRVQPQHF.

V and J are TRBV28 and TRBJ1-2; D unclear. The CDR3 has 15 residues. The V end was cut by 6 bases, the J end by 4 bases, with 18 bases between. The germline CDR1 and CDR2 sequences are MDHEN and SYDVKM. CDR3 region: CASSLPDPGGYGYTF. For the CDR3, the DNA is TGTGCCAGCAGCCTCCCGGACCCCGGTGGCTATGGCTACACCTTC.

The chain has TRBV7-2 and TRBJ2-5; D remains unclear. This CDR3 comprises 12 residues. Trimming removed 5 bases at V and 4 bases at J, with 8 bases between. Germline V CDR1 and CDR2: SGHTA, FQGNSA. DNA of the CDR3: TGTGCCAGCAGCCGCGATCGAGAGACCCAGTACTTC. It codes for CASSRDRETQYF.

The chain combines TRBV5-4 with TRBJ2-7; 7 nucleotides line up with TRBD2. V shed 3 bases, J shed 0 bases, and the junction held 3 bases outside the gene matches. CDR3 size: 14 residues. Looked up from germline, CDR1 is SGHNT and CDR2 is YYREEE (reference sequence). The CDR3 DNA sequence: TGTGCCAGCAGCTCAGGACTAGTCTCCTACGAGCAGTACTTC. Protein: CASSSGLVSYEQYF.

The table lists this clone with a count of one. The chain couples TRBV9 to TRBJ2-5; the match to TRBD2 covers 7 bases. CDR1 is SGDLS, CDR2 YYNGEE, per germline. The ends lost 3 bases at V and 1 base at J; junction bases unmatched: 6. The CDR3 spans 15 residues. CDR3 nucleotides: TGTGCCAGCAGCGGATATTCTAGCGGCCAAGAGACCCAGTACTTC. Residues: CASSGYSSGQETQYF.

The chain has TRBV24-1 and TRBJ2-2, with TRBD1 matching 7 bases. The CDR3 has 16 amino acids. V trimming: 1 base; J trimming: 4 bases; junction bases outside the gene matches: 5. CDR1 and CDR2 from the germline V gene are KGHDR and SFDVKD. CDR3 coding DNA: TGTGCCACCAGTGATTTAACAGGGGCGGGCACCGGGGAGCTGTTTTTT. Amino acid sequence: CATSDLTGAGTGELFF.

This rearrangement joins TRBV15 to TRBJ1-1; no definite D call. This CDR3 is 13 amino acids long. V lost 2 bases and J 5 bases, leaving 9 bases between the germline ends. CDR1 is LNHNV, CDR2 YYDKDF, per germline (reference sequence). This CDR3 reads CATSRPRVTEAFF. CDR3 nucleotide sequence: TGTGCCACCAGCAGACCCCGGGTGACTGAAGCTTTCTTT.

The rearrangement links TRBV6-5 to TRBJ2-7, with 7 positions matching TRBD1. The CDR3 runs 15 residues. Looked up from germline, CDR1 is MNHEY and CDR2 is SVGAGI. V shed 6 bases, J shed 2 bases, and the junction held 10 bases outside the gene matches. The CDR3 reads CASRDLGTATYEQYF. Here the CDR3 DNA reads TGTGCCAGCAGGGATTTGGGGACAGCAACCTACGAGCAGTACTTC.

The chain links TRBV6-5 to TRBJ2-7, with a weak D call TRBD1 (6 bases). Deletions cut 6 bases from V and 0 bases from J, with 12 bases between. The CDR3 covers 14 residues. Germline loops: CDR1 MNHEY, CDR2 SVGAGI. CDR3 DNA: TGTGCCAGCAGCACGACAGGCTTCTCCTACGAGCAGTACTTC. It is translated as CASSTTGFSYEQYF.

The chain combines TRBV5-4 with TRBJ2-7; 7 positions match TRBD1. CDR3 length equals 15 residues. The trim removed 4 bases at V and 0 bases at J, leaving 7 bases unmatched. Germline V gives CDR1 SGHNT, CDR2 YYREEE (reference sequence). Here the CDR3 DNA reads TGTGCCAGCAGCCAGGACAGGAGAAGCTCCTACGAGCAGTACTTC. Translation: CASSQDRRSSYEQYF.

The rearrangement uses TRBV12-3 or TRBV12-4 and TRBJ1-5; 7 nucleotides match TRBD1. The junction had 5 bases not matched to a gene; V was cut back by 6 bases and J by 6 bases. This CDR3 is 13 amino acids long. CDR3 sequence: CASSTRGRQPQHF. The CDR3 DNA reads TGTGCCAGCAGCACGAGGGGGCGTCAGCCCCAGCATTTT.